This T cell receptor (beta chain) was captured by sequencing in a study of cytomegalovirus exposure and HLA in healthy donors. Study-wide results and caveats: In a later analysis, TCR beta V- and J-gene trimming showed a link to a missense DCLRE1C variant.

The primer mix had 60 Vbeta and 13 Jbeta primers. The assay was immunoSEQ multiplex PCR, and TCRdb's table has in-frame clones only and misses some. The repertoire holds around 100,000 clones, with around a tenth as singletons. V shed 5 bases and J 1 base; nucleotides not matched to a gene: 4. Germline lookup yields CDR1 SEHNR and CDR2 FQNEAQ (reference sequence). The CDR3 has 14 residues. To note about this clone: Its antigen is currently unknown. Likely a read error: the CDR3 ends without its conserved phenylalanine or tryptophan.

J is TRBJ1-1 and V is TRBV7-9; 7 bases agree with TRBD1. Sample: PBMCs. The TCR originated in a man aged 35 to 55 in good health and CMV-seropositive. The CDR3 sequence is CASSRGTANTEAFL. CDR3 nucleotide sequence: TGTGCCAGCAGCCGAGGGACAGCGAACACTGAAGCTTTCTTG.